What follows describes a single T cell receptor (beta chain). Its antigen remains unknown. The entry originates in a study of shared clonotypes between healthy human individuals. Overall study: Ranging from 18 to 49 in age, donors were two women and a few men.

Clones were sequenced by immunoSEQ multiplex PCR, and TCRdb holds only the in-frame ones, with some missing. This sample has 2,100,000 or so clones; around 95% occur once, and the top ten carry 0.1% to 0.15%. Regarding the study as a whole: Investigators expected sequencing depth to affect clonotype sharing among donors. Non-shared clonotypes had lower generation probabilities than those shared by all four donors. Roughly 4.6% of naive CD4 clonotypes were common to a handful of donors.

The receptor was isolated from a man between 18 and 29 years old in good health. The specimen was naive CD4+ T cells sorted from blood. Subset defined: CD45RA+ positively selected.

For the CDR3, the DNA is TGCGCCAGCAGCGACCAAGGGGGCTCTGAAGCTTTCTTT. Amino acids: CASSDQGGSEAFF. This chain links TRBV5-1 with TRBJ1-1; 7 nucleotides agree with TRBD1. This CDR3 has 13 amino acids. Looked up from germline, CDR1 is SGHRS and CDR2 is YFSETQ. V was pared by 4 bases and J by 6 bases, with 6 bases of the junction left unmatched.